Each of the 18 T cell receptor beta chains below was sequenced from the same sample in a study of glioma-infiltrating T cells. TCR alpha and beta CDR3 regions were amplified from RNA using iRepertoire nested multiplex PCR. TCRdb reprocessed the multiplex PCR reads via MiXCR and lists one record per CDR3 protein. Altogether 300,000 to 450,000 distinct CDR3 sequences are present, 41% being singletons, with the ten largest covering approximately 12%. Sequencing was done on a sample of glioma tissue, nonneoplastic brain tissue, or PBMCs (not recorded which). Every receptor here comes from a human donor with low-grade glioma or glioblastoma, undergoing nonglioma brain surgery, or in good health (not recorded which).

This clonotype was seen more than once but under ten times. The V and J genes are TRBV5-4 and TRBJ2-1, with 7 bases that match TRBD1. The CDR3 runs 14 residues. V lost 4 bases to trimming and J lost 3 bases; unmatched junction nucleotides: 4. The germline V gene has CDR1 SGHNT and CDR2 YYREEE (reference sequence). The CDR3, as DNA: TGTGCCAGCAGCGGGGACAGCCACTACAATGAGCAGTTCTTC. Its protein is CASSGDSHYNEQFF.

At least ten counts were recorded for this clonotype. The rearrangement uses TRBV6-2 or TRBV6-3 and TRBJ1-5; 9 bases are shared with TRBD1. CDR1 is MNHEY, CDR2 SVGEGT, per germline. V trimming: 4 bases; J trimming: 2 bases; junction bases outside the gene matches: 6. The CDR3 spans 16 residues. CDR3 sequence: CASSSQDRGGNQPQHF. The CDR3 DNA follows: TGTGCCAGCAGTTCTCAGGACAGGGGTGGCAATCAGCCCCAGCATTTT.

About this clonotype: Its ends do not fully match the called genes, so a read error is possible. V is TRBV2 and J is TRBJ2-1; TRBD2 might be the D (5 bases). There are 11 residues in the CDR3. CDR1 is SNHLY and CDR2 is FYNNEI in the germline V gene. This chain's CDR3 is CASSLGGERFF. CDR3 in DNA: TGTGCCAGCAGCCTAGGAGGTGAGCGGTTCTTC.

This clonotype has a handful of counts. The rearrangement links TRBV7-9 to TRBJ2-5; the D is unclear. V was clipped by 5 bases and J by 4 bases, with 2 bases between them. Germline values: CDR1 SEHNR, CDR2 FQNEAQ (reference sequence). The CDR3 is 10 residues long. The CDR3, as DNA: TGTGCCAGCAGCATAGAGACCCAGTACTTC. It specifies CASSIETQYF.

This clonotype was detected ten times or more. This chain links TRBV4-2 with TRBJ2-7; no reliable D call. The ends were cut back, 1 base at V and 2 bases at J, with 6 bases in the middle. Germline values: CDR1 LGHNA, CDR2 YNFKEQ. The CDR3 is 13 residues long. CDR3 in DNA: TGTGCCAGCAGCCAAGGAGTCCCCTACGAGCAGTACTTC. Translated, it gives CASSQGVPYEQYF.

This clonotype has only a few counts. The chain links TRBV7-9 to TRBJ2-3; TRBD2 might be the D (7 bases). Deletions cut 5 bases from V and 6 bases from J, with 15 bases between. This CDR3 is 14 amino acids long. The V gene's germline CDR1 is SEHNR and CDR2 FQNEAQ (reference sequence). The CDR3 region is CASSPGGGPDTQYF. CDR3 bases: TGTGCCAGCAGCCCAGGCGGGGGCCCCGATACGCAGTATTTT.

On this clonotype: This may arise from a read error, as a much more abundant clone is one base away. This CDR3 is missing its conserved last phenylalanine or tryptophan, likely due to a read error. The gene calls are TRBV20-1 and TRBJ2-5; TRBD1 or TRBD2 may be the D gene (5 bases each). CDR3 length equals 13 residues. Germline V gives CDR1 DFQATT, CDR2 SNEGSKA (reference sequence). Trimming shortened V by 3 bases and J by 1 base, and 9 bases separated the two germline ends. The CDR3 sequence: CSARKGSQETQYL. In DNA form, the CDR3 reads TGCAGTGCTAGGAAGGGGAGCCAAGAGACCCAGTACCTC.

This sequence joins TRBV5-1 and TRBJ2-7; 9 nucleotides agree with TRBD2. Trimming cost V 0 bases and J 6 bases; bases outside gene matches: 13. Germline loops: CDR1 SGHRS, CDR2 YFSETQ. The CDR3 is made up of 17 amino acids. The CDR3 loop reads CASSLVPGLAVRSEQYF. CDR3 nucleotides: TGCGCCAGCAGCTTGGTACCGGGACTAGCAGTAAGAAGCGAGCAGTACTTC.

This clonotype was seen a few times. The chain combines TRBV5-4 with TRBJ1-1; maybe TRBD1 (5 bases). The CDR3 has 15 residues. V was trimmed by 4 bases and J by 4 bases, leaving 17 bases between them. Germline lookup yields CDR1 SGHNT and CDR2 YYREEE (reference sequence). The CDR3 DNA sequence: TGTGCCAGCAGCCCAAATAGTGGGCAGGGCACTGAAGCTTTCTTT. As protein: CASSPNSGQGTEAFF.

In regard to this clonotype: This CDR3 fails to terminate in the conserved phenylalanine or tryptophan, so it likely reflects a read error. V gene TRBV25-1 combines with J gene TRBJ1-1; D gene ambiguous. CDR3 length equals 13 residues. The V gene's germline CDR1 is MGHDK and CDR2 SYGVNS. V was shortened by 5 bases and J by 11 bases, with 18 bases between the two germline ends. The CDR3 DNA sequence: TGTGCCAGCAGTAACCTCGAAACAAAGGGTGCTTTCTCT. Translating it yields CASSNLETKGAFS.

This clonotype was seen at least ten times. The gene calls are TRBV28 and TRBJ2-1, with 11 bases matching TRBD1. The CDR3 contains 16 residues. From germline, CDR1 is MDHEN and CDR2 SYDVKM. The junction had 5 bases not matched to a gene; V was cut back by 3 bases and J by 4 bases. CDR3 region: CASSLGGTGGYNEQFF. CDR3 nucleotides: TGTGCCAGCAGTTTGGGGGGGACAGGGGGGTACAATGAGCAGTTCTTC.

The rearrangement uses TRBV25-1 and TRBJ2-3; D is unresolved. Germline values: CDR1 MGHDK, CDR2 SYGVNS. The CDR3 runs to 14 residues. V was shortened by 3 bases and J by 4 bases, with 11 bases between the two germline ends. CDR3 sequence: CASSDDWGPDTQYF. The CDR3 nucleotides read TGTGCCAGCAGTGATGACTGGGGTCCAGATACGCAGTATTTT.

This chain joins TRBV28 and TRBJ2-1; D not certain. The CDR3 loop spans 16 amino acids. The germline V gene has CDR1 MDHEN and CDR2 SYDVKM. Trimming stripped 4 bases from V and 5 bases from J, with 18 bases between. CDR3 sequence reads: CASSSLVLRYNNEQFF. The CDR3 DNA sequence: TGTGCCAGCAGTTCCCTAGTACTCCGTTATAACAATGAGCAGTTCTTC. Filled out from reference TRBV28 and TRBJ2-1, the complete variable domain reads DVKVTQSSRYLVKRTGEKVFLECVQDMDHENMFWYRQDPGLGLRLIYFSYDVKMKEKGDIPEGYSVSREKKERFSLILESASTNQTSMYLCASSSLVLRYNNEQFFGPGTRLTVL.

The CDR3 loop is CSTGYGQRGYTF. CDR3 nucleotide sequence: TGCAGTACTGGGTACGGCCAGAGAGGCTACACCTTC. This rearrangement joins TRBV20-1 to TRBJ1-2; D is ambiguous. CDR3 length equals 12 residues. Germline V lookup: CDR1 DFQATT, CDR2 SNEGSKA (reference sequence). The V end lost 8 bases, the J end lost 8 bases, and 18 bases lay between the germline ends.

There are many counts of this clonotype. This sequence joins TRBV27 and TRBJ1-2; D is undetermined. Germline CDR1 and CDR2: MNHEY and SMNVEV (reference sequence). V was pared by 3 bases and J by 5 bases, with 10 bases between. This CDR3 comprises 13 residues. Here the CDR3 DNA reads TGTGCCAGCAGTTTTTGGCAGGATTATGGCTACACCTTC. Its translation: CASSFWQDYGYTF.

J is TRBJ1-5 and V is TRBV7-2, with TRBD1 matching 7 bases. CDR1 and CDR2 (germline): SGHTA, FQGNSA. The CDR3 consists of 16 residues. The V and J ends lost 4 bases and 1 base, in that order; junction bases with no gene match: 7. CDR3 region: CASSSYPRGSNQPQHF. CDR3 bases: TGTGCCAGCAGCTCCTACCCCAGGGGGAGCAATCAGCCCCAGCATTTT.

CDR3 amino acids: CASSLTPKHRTLLNSYEQYF. The DNA of the CDR3 is TGTGCCAGCAGTCTGACCCCAAAACACAGGACTTTACTCAACTCCTACGAGCAGTACTTC. V is TRBV6-1 and J is TRBJ2-7, with D tentatively TRBD1 or TRBD2 (5 bases each). Trimming cost V 5 bases and J 0 bases, with 29 bases left between them. The CDR3 contains 20 residues. Germline V gives CDR1 MNHNS, CDR2 SASEGT.

This clonotype has only a few counts. The V and J genes are TRBV24-1 and TRBJ2-1, with 9 positions matching TRBD2. V shed 0 bases and J 0 bases; nucleotides not matched to a gene: 14. CDR1 and CDR2 from the germline V gene are KGHDR and SFDVKD. The CDR3 runs to 21 residues. CDR3 amino acids: CATSDLRSRGGPTSSYNEQFF. The CDR3 DNA reads as TGTGCCACCAGTGATTTGCGATCGCGGGGGGGACCGACCTCCTCCTACAATGAGCAGTTCTTC.